This TCR beta chain was obtained from a study of cytomegalovirus exposure and HLA in healthy donors. As for the study in general: The 500 to 850 first-cohort repertoires and the approximately 110 validation repertoires shared the same platform, a later analysis reported. Overall study findings and caveats: A few chains linked to CMV were shown in vitro to be specific for CMV antigens.

TCRdb keeps only in-frame clones here, not all; method: immunoSEQ multiplex PCR. The data show under 400,000 clones, 80% to 90% seen once. As to this clone: Its antigen remains unidentified.

The V end lost 6 bases, the J end lost 8 bases, and 11 bases lay between the germline ends. The CDR3 is 12 residues long. Germline-derived CDR1 and CDR2 are PRHDT and FYEKMQ (reference sequence). The donors were part of the 120-subject validation cohort, which stood apart from the approximately 670-subject first cohort. The source material was PBMCs. The chain links TRBV13 to TRBJ2-1; D is perhaps TRBD2 (6 bases). This TCR was sampled from a young woman in good health and CMV-seronegative. The CDR3 nucleotides are TGTGCCAGCAGTTCGGGAGTCGATGAGCAGTTCTTC. This gives the protein CASSSGVDEQFF.